This entry lists 32 T cell receptor beta chains sequenced from one sample in a study of blood T cell repertoires in COVID-19. This table comes from immunoSEQ multiplex PCR, and its TCRdb copy is limited to in-frame clones, with some not included. The sample includes over 250,000 clones, 85% to 90% of them seen just once. The specimen sequenced was PBMCs or T cells enriched from blood (not recorded which). These receptors were obtained from a woman aged 18 to 35 who had recovered from COVID-19.

A single count supports this clone. The chain couples TRBV18 to TRBJ1-2; a possible D gene is TRBD1 (6 bases). V was clipped by 8 bases and J by 8 bases, with 21 bases between them. CDR1 and CDR2 (germline): KGHSH, LQKENI. The CDR3 consists of 14 residues. CDR3 protein: CASTPGHSLEGYTF. CDR3 nucleotide sequence: TGTGCCAGCACTCCGGGACACTCTCTTGAGGGCTACACCTTC.

Notes on this clone: Distinct nucleotide sequences in the sample also encode this CDR3. This chain links TRBV4-1 with TRBJ1-1; no clear D gene. The CDR3 has 13 residues. V lost 1 base and J lost 3, with 6 bases in between. Germline CDR1 is MGHRA and CDR2 is YSYEKL. This CDR3 is CASSQGRDTEAFF. The DNA of the CDR3 is TGCGCCAGCAGCCAAGGGAGGGACACTGAAGCTTTCTTT.

CDR3 sequence (DNA): TGTGCCAGCAGCAAAGGACGAGGCGGGCTTTCACCCCTCCACTTT. Translating gives CASSKGRGGLSPLHF. This chain links TRBV21-1 with TRBJ1-6. TRBV21-1 constitutes a pseudogene. This CDR3 region has 15 residues.

The chain employs TRBV19 and TRBJ1-1; 12 bases are shared with TRBD1. The germline V gene encodes CDR1 LNHDA and CDR2 SQIVND (reference sequence). The trim removed 4 bases at V and 0 bases at J, leaving 6 bases unmatched. This CDR3 comprises 17 residues. This CDR3 reads CASSKGTGGDLNTEAFF. The DNA of the CDR3 is TGTGCCAGTAGTAAAGGGACAGGGGGCGATTTGAACACTGAAGCTTTCTTT.

The chain employs TRBV4-2 and TRBJ2-5; 8 bases are shared with TRBD2. CDR3 size: 16 residues. Trimming cost V 0 bases and J 0 bases; bases outside gene matches: 3. Germline assignment: CDR1 LGHNA and CDR2 YNFKEQ. CDR3 sequence (DNA): TGTGCCAGCAGCCAAGATACGCGGGGGGACCAAGAGACCCAGTACTTC. Its translation is CASSQDTRGDQETQYF.

The chain carries TRBV3-1 (or the pseudogene TRBV3-2) and TRBJ2-7; the match to TRBD2 covers 9 bases. From germline, CDR1 is LGHDT and CDR2 YNNKEL (reference sequence). This CDR3 comprises 15 residues. The trim removed 4 bases at V and 6 bases at J, leaving 10 bases unmatched. DNA of the CDR3: TGTGCCAGCAGCCCAATCGGCGGGGGGGCCGGCGAGCAGTACTTC. It is translated as CASSPIGGGAGEQYF.

The V call is TRBV7-2, the J call TRBJ2-1; 8 bases agree with TRBD2. Trimming cost V 5 bases and J 0 bases; bases outside gene matches: 6. The length of the CDR3 is 16 residues. Germline values: CDR1 SGHTA, CDR2 FQGNSA. The CDR3: CASSPQRGSSYNEQFF. The CDR3 region has the DNA TGTGCCAGCAGCCCACAGCGGGGGTCCTCCTACAATGAGCAGTTCTTC.

The rearrangement joins TRBV3-1 (or the pseudogene TRBV3-2) to TRBJ2-5; tentative D call: TRBD1 (6 bases). The CDR3 covers 13 residues. The germline gives CDR1 LGHDT, CDR2 YNNKEL (reference sequence). Trimming left V 5 bases short and J 3 bases short, with 10 bases between. The DNA of the CDR3 is TGTGCCAGCAGCTTATACAGGGAAGAGACCCAGTACTTC. Its translation: CASSLYREETQYF.

The chain joins TRBV5-6 to TRBJ1-6, with unresolved D. The V and J ends lost 0 bases and 12 bases respectively, with 10 bases between them. The CDR3 sequence is 13 residues long. Germline V lookup: CDR1 SGHDT, CDR2 YYEEEE. The CDR3 loop reads CASSLEGVGPLHF. The CDR3 DNA sequence: TGTGCCAGCAGCTTGGAAGGAGTTGGACCCCTCCACTTT. Full variable domain (rest looked up from reference TRBV5-6 and TRBJ1-6): DAGVTQSPTHLIKTRGQQVTLRCSPKSGHDTVSWYQQALGQGPQFIFQYYEEEERQRGNFPDRFSGHQFPNYSSELNVNALLLGDSALYLCASSLEGVGPLHFGNGTRLTVT.

This clone was seen once. The chain employs TRBV3-1 (or the pseudogene TRBV3-2) and TRBJ1-2; D perhaps matches TRBD1 (5 bases). Germline V gives CDR1 LGHDT, CDR2 YNNKEL (reference sequence). CDR3 length: 15 residues. Trimming removed 0 bases from V and 0 bases from J, with 8 bases in between. The CDR3 loop reads CASSQDGGANYGYTF. The CDR3 DNA is TGTGCCAGCAGCCAAGATGGAGGGGCTAACTATGGCTACACCTTC.

V is TRBV29-1 and J is TRBJ1-6, with 9 bases that match TRBD1. Germline assignment: CDR1 SQVTM and CDR2 ANQGSEA. This CDR3 has 13 residues. The trim removed 4 bases at V and 7 bases at J, leaving 2 bases unmatched. The CDR3 sequence: CSVADRGNSPLHF. CDR3 nucleotides: TGCAGCGTTGCGGACAGGGGAAATTCACCCCTCCACTTT.

This clone was seen just once. CDR3: CASSQVLASYGYTF. DNA for the CDR3: TGTGCCAGCAGCCAAGTCTTGGCAAGCTATGGCTACACCTTC. The rearrangement joins TRBV3-1 (or the pseudogene TRBV3-2) to TRBJ1-2; no clear D gene. CDR1 LGHDT and CDR2 YNNKEL come from the germline V gene (reference sequence). V gave up 1 base and J gave up 4 bases, with 10 bases separating them. The CDR3 consists of 14 residues.

This chain joins TRBV28 and TRBJ2-2; 7 nucleotides match TRBD1. This CDR3 contains 17 residues. Trimming removed 4 bases from V and 1 base from J; junction bases left unmatched: 9. Germline CDR1 MDHEN, CDR2 SYDVKM. Here the CDR3 reads CASSYPTGDLNTGELFF. CDR3 DNA: TGTGCCAGCAGTTACCCCACAGGGGACCTGAACACCGGGGAGCTGTTTTTT.

The V call is TRBV12-5, the J call TRBJ2-1; 9 bases are a match to TRBD1. In germline, CDR1 is LGHNT, CDR2 FRNRAP. This CDR3 has 14 amino acids. The V segment lost 4 bases and the J segment 4 bases; nucleotides outside the gene matches: 2. The chain's CDR3 is CASGSGQGYNEQFF. For the CDR3, the DNA is TGTGCTAGTGGTTCGGGACAGGGTTACAATGAGCAGTTCTTC. The variable domain in full, completed from reference TRBV12-5 and TRBJ2-1, reads DARVTQTPRHKVTEMGQEVTMRCQPILGHNTVFWYRQTMMQGLELLAYFRNRAPLDDSGMPKDRFSAEMPDATLATLKIQPSEPRDSAVYFCASGSGQGYNEQFFGPGTRLTVL.

The chain recombines TRBV5-1 with TRBJ1-2, with 9 bases aligning to TRBD1. Trimming removed 5 bases from V and 6 bases from J; junction bases left unmatched: 11. The germline V gene encodes CDR1 SGHRS and CDR2 YFSETQ. This CDR3 contains 15 residues. DNA of the CDR3: TGCGCCAGCAGAAGTAACAGGGGGCTAGGGCATGGCTACACCTTC. Its protein product is CASRSNRGLGHGYTF.

V and J are TRBV15 and TRBJ2-1, with 10 bases identical to TRBD2. From germline, CDR1 is LNHNV and CDR2 YYDKDF (reference sequence). This CDR3 has 15 amino acids. With 4 bases clipped from V and 0 bases from J, the junction kept 0 bases outside the gene matches. CDR3 sequence: CATSTSGGSYNEQFF. The CDR3 nucleotides are TGTGCCACCAGCACTAGCGGGGGCTCCTACAATGAGCAGTTCTTC.

This chain joins TRBV28 and TRBJ1-1, with D unresolved. CDR1 and CDR2 from the germline V gene are MDHEN and SYDVKM. Deletions cut 6 bases from V and 6 bases from J, with 11 bases between. The CDR3 is made up of 12 amino acids. CDR3 nucleotides: TGTGCCAGCAGGGTTCGGGGAGCTGAAGCTTTCTTT. It encodes CASRVRGAEAFF. The variable domain in full, with the rest retrieved from reference TRBV28 and TRBJ1-1, is DVKVTQSSRYLVKRTGEKVFLECVQDMDHENMFWYRQDPGLGLRLIYFSYDVKMKEKGDIPEGYSVSREKKERFSLILESASTNQTSMYLCASRVRGAEAFFGQGTRLTVV.

This chain uses TRBV4-1 with TRBJ1-1; 9 nucleotides line up with TRBD1. Germline V gives CDR1 MGHRA, CDR2 YSYEKL. Losses at the gene ends were 1 base for V and 4 bases for J; bases not matched to a gene: 13. There are 18 residues in the CDR3. The CDR3 is CASSQGGQGFFRRTEAFF. The CDR3 DNA is TGCGCCAGCAGCCAAGGGGGACAGGGTTTCTTTAGGCGCACTGAAGCTTTCTTT.

This sequence joins TRBV27 and TRBJ1-1; 9 positions agree with TRBD1. V shed 3 bases and J 8 bases; nucleotides not matched to a gene: 1. The length of the CDR3 is 12 residues. The germline V gene has CDR1 MNHEY and CDR2 SMNVEV (reference sequence). The chain's CDR3 is CASSLGTGEAFF. CDR3 DNA sequence: TGTGCCAGCAGTTTGGGGACAGGGGAAGCTTTCTTT.

In its sample, this clone was seen a few times. V is TRBV7-9 and J is TRBJ1-1; 9 nucleotides agree with TRBD1. The germline CDR1 and CDR2 sequences are SEHNR and FQNEAQ (reference sequence). Trimming at V came to 5 bases and at J to 1 base, leaving 2 bases not matched to a gene. The CDR3 extends over 14 amino acids. Here the CDR3 DNA reads TGTGCCAGCAGCGGACAGGGGAGGAACACTGAAGCTTTCTTT. Residues: CASSGQGRNTEAFF.

The rearrangement joins TRBV7-6 to TRBJ2-3, with TRBD2 matching 7 bases. The CDR3 has 16 residues. V shed 5 bases, J shed 2 bases, and the junction held 10 bases outside the gene matches. Germline V gives CDR1 SGHVS, CDR2 FNYEAQ. The chain's CDR3 is CASSGNTGGSTDTQYF. CDR3 sequence (DNA): TGTGCCAGCAGCGGAAATACCGGGGGGTCCACAGATACGCAGTATTTT.

The chain links TRBV19 to TRBJ1-5, with TRBD1 identical over 7 bases. The trim removed 6 bases at V and 4 bases at J, leaving 12 bases unmatched. The CDR3 consists of 16 residues. CDR1 LNHDA and CDR2 SQIVND come from the germline V gene (reference sequence). The CDR3 DNA is TGTGCCAGTAGACCTAACCAGGGACAGTTAAATCAGCCCCAGCATTTT. This translates into CASRPNQGQLNQPQHF.

This chain joins TRBV18 and TRBJ1-2; D is possibly TRBD1 (5 bases). V was clipped by 3 bases and J by 4 bases, with 9 bases between them. The V gene's germline CDR1 is KGHSH and CDR2 LQKENI. The CDR3 contains 13 residues. CDR3 sequence reads: CASSPGGVYGYTF. CDR3 DNA sequence: TGTGCCAGCTCACCCGGGGGGGTCTATGGCTACACCTTC.

The rearrangement uses TRBV2 and TRBJ1-3; the match to TRBD1 covers 7 bases. The ends lost 6 bases at V and 2 bases at J; junction bases unmatched: 10. CDR1 is SNHLY, CDR2 FYNNEI, per germline. CDR3 length: 16 amino acids. Written as DNA, the CDR3 is TGTGCCAGCAGAAATCCCGGGACAGCTACTGGAAACACCATATATTTT. It encodes CASRNPGTATGNTIYF.

The chain employs TRBV29-1 and TRBJ2-7; 9 bases are shared with TRBD1. The CDR3 has 15 residues. Germline loops: CDR1 SQVTM, CDR2 ANQGSEA. The junction had 12 bases not matched to a gene; V was cut back by 6 bases and J by 3 bases. Here the CDR3 reads CSVFALTGGFYEQYF. CDR3 sequence (DNA): TGCAGCGTATTTGCGCTGACAGGGGGTTTCTACGAGCAGTACTTC.

The gene calls are TRBV4-1 and TRBJ2-4, with a weak D call TRBD2 (5 bases). The CDR3 consists of 15 residues. Germline V gene lookup returns CDR1 MGHRA and CDR2 YSYEKL. The V end was cut by 0 bases, the J end by 3 bases, with 9 bases between. Here the CDR3 reads CASSQEPGVKNIQYF. The CDR3 coding sequence is TGCGCCAGCAGCCAAGAGCCCGGGGTCAAAAACATTCAGTACTTC.

On this clone: Other nucleotide sequences in the sample specify the same CDR3. The chain is built from TRBV6-5 and TRBJ1-1; D may be TRBD1 (6 bases). Trimming shortened V by 6 bases and J by 3 bases, and 8 bases separated the two germline ends. Germline loops: CDR1 MNHEY, CDR2 SVGAGI. The CDR3 has 12 residues. The CDR3 reads CASSRGDTEAFF. As DNA, the CDR3 is TGTGCCAGCAGCAGGGGTGACACTGAAGCTTTCTTT.

The genes are TRBV19 and TRBJ1-6; no clear D gene. V lost 4 bases and J 5 bases, leaving 9 bases between the germline ends. This CDR3 region has 14 residues. Germline values: CDR1 LNHDA, CDR2 SQIVND (reference sequence). For the CDR3, the DNA is TGTGCCAGTAGTACCAGCGGAAATAATTCACCCCTCCACTTT. As protein: CASSTSGNNSPLHF.

The chain has TRBV7-9 and TRBJ1-2; D uncertain. The V gene lost 2 bases and the J gene lost 7 bases, with 17 bases spanning the gap. The CDR3 extends over 15 amino acids. The germline gives CDR1 SEHNR, CDR2 FQNEAQ (reference sequence). The CDR3 spells CASSLLDGVTVGYTF. The CDR3 bases are TGTGCCAGCAGCTTACTCGACGGAGTGACCGTTGGCTACACCTTC.

The V gene is TRBV3-1 (or the pseudogene TRBV3-2), the J gene TRBJ2-7; D is undetermined. CDR1 is LGHDT, CDR2 YNNKEL, per germline (reference sequence). V was clipped by 0 bases and J by 2 bases, with 8 bases between them. The CDR3 is 14 residues long. The chain's CDR3 is CASSQDAGAYEQYF. The CDR3 region has the DNA TGTGCCAGCAGCCAAGATGCCGGTGCCTACGAGCAGTACTTC.

This rearrangement joins TRBV10-3 to TRBJ1-3; TRBD1 is a possible D gene (6 bases). CDR3 length equals 14 residues. CDR1 is ENHRY and CDR2 is SYGVKD in the germline V gene. Trimming removed 4 bases at V and 8 bases at J, with 15 bases between. The CDR3: CAISVTGSGDTIYF. The CDR3 DNA follows: TGTGCCATCAGTGTTACAGGGTCCGGGGACACCATATATTTT.

The chain uses TRBV19 and TRBJ2-1; 10 bases map to TRBD2. Germline V CDR1 and CDR2: LNHDA, SQIVND (reference sequence). This CDR3 spans 16 amino acids. With 4 bases clipped from V and 0 bases from J, the junction kept 3 bases outside the gene matches. The CDR3 region has the DNA TGTGCCAGTAGTACTAGCGGGGGAAGCTCCTACAATGAGCAGTTCTTC. It encodes CASSTSGGSSYNEQFF. The full variable domain, its missing parts supplied by reference TRBV19 and TRBJ2-1, is DGGITQSPKYLFRKEGQNVTLSCEQNLNHDAMYWYRQDPGQGLRLIYYSQIVNDFQKGDIAEGYSVSREKKESFPLTVTSAQKNPTAFYLCASSTSGGSSYNEQFFGPGTRLTVL.